Listed here are 31 T cell receptor beta chains from one sample, sequenced in a study of graft-versus-host responses after intestinal transplantation. The repertoire was sequenced with immunoSEQ multiplex PCR; TCRdb's copy has only in-frame clones and lacks some. Of more than 95,000 clones detected, 90% appear once; the ten largest clones hold 0.18%. Their cognate antigens are unknown. The source was unstimulated CD4+ T cells sorted from spleen or lymph node cells, collected before intestinal transplant. All receptors come from a human donor who received an intestinal transplant.

The chain carries TRBV18 and TRBJ1-1; 9 bases are shared with TRBD1. With 0 bases clipped from V and 3 bases from J, the junction kept 5 bases outside the gene matches. This CDR3 has 16 amino acids. Germline V lookup: CDR1 KGHSH, CDR2 LQKENI. The CDR3 nucleotides read TGTGCCAGCTCACCACCCACAGGGGGCAGCGACACTGAAGCTTTCTTT. This encodes CASSPPTGGSDTEAFF.

V and J are TRBV6-6 and TRBJ1-5; tentative D call: TRBD1 (5 bases). Trimming removed 2 bases from V and 3 bases from J, with 14 bases in between. Germline loops: CDR1 MNHNY, CDR2 SVGAGI (reference sequence). The length of the CDR3 is 16 residues. CDR3 amino acids: CASSYGARQLNQPQHF. In DNA form, the CDR3 reads TGTGCCAGCAGTTACGGGGCCCGACAACTCAATCAGCCCCAGCATTTT.

This clone is a singleton in its sample. The chain carries TRBV5-1 and TRBJ2-7; tentative D call: TRBD2 (6 bases). The germline V and J ends were trimmed by 6 bases and 1 base, with 11 bases remaining between them. Germline CDR1 and CDR2: SGHRS and YFSETQ. CDR3 length equals 13 residues. The CDR3 loop is CASKPAGSYEQYF. Written as DNA, the CDR3 is TGCGCCAGCAAGCCCGCGGGGTCCTACGAGCAGTACTTC.

This rearrangement joins TRBV28 to TRBJ2-7; no definite D call. CDR1 and CDR2 from the germline V gene are MDHEN and SYDVKM. The CDR3 is 15 residues long. V shed 6 bases and J shed 1 base, with 16 bases lying between them. The CDR3: CASSPGWLSSYEQYF. In DNA, the CDR3 is TGTGCCAGCAGCCCCGGGTGGTTATCATCCTACGAGCAGTACTTC.

This clone was detected once. CDR3 nucleotides: TGCGCCAGCAGCTTCCTAACAGGGGTCAAGTTGGCAGATACGCAGTATTTT. It codes for CASSFLTGVKLADTQYF. J is TRBJ2-3 and V is TRBV5-1; 7 bases align to TRBD1. CDR1 and CDR2 (germline): SGHRS, YFSETQ. J lost 4 bases, V lost 2 bases, and 13 bases had no gene match. The CDR3 contains 17 residues.

J is TRBJ1-6 and V is TRBV5-1; D is uncertain. Between the trimmed V and J ends, which lost 2 bases and 0 bases, there was a span of 9 bases. The CDR3 is 16 residues long. The germline V gene encodes CDR1 SGHRS and CDR2 YFSETQ. CDR3 DNA: TGCGCCAGCAGCTTATGGGCAGGCTCCTATAATTCACCCCTCCACTTT. Protein product: CASSLWAGSYNSPLHF.

On this clone: Other DNA sequences in the sample encode the same CDR3. This rearrangement joins TRBV5-4 to TRBJ2-7; weak D call: TRBD1 (6 bases). Germline CDR1 SGHNT, CDR2 YYREEE (reference sequence). This CDR3 is 14 amino acids long. Trimming left V 2 bases short and J 0 bases short, with 9 bases between. The CDR3 nucleotides are TGTGCCAGCAGCTTAACAGGGTCCTCCTACGAGCAGTACTTC. Protein: CASSLTGSSYEQYF.

The CDR3 region is CASSLGLAKETQYF. For the CDR3, the DNA is TGTGCCAGCAGCCTGGGACTAGCTAAAGAGACCCAGTACTTC. The V and J genes are TRBV7-8 and TRBJ2-5; 9 bases are a match to TRBD2. The V gene end was trimmed by 5 bases and the J gene end by 3 bases; junction bases not matched to a gene: 4. Germline CDR1 is SGHVS and CDR2 is FQNEAQ. The CDR3 has 14 residues. Filled out from reference TRBV7-8 and TRBJ2-5, the complete variable domain reads GAGVSQSPRYKVAKRGQDVALRCDPISGHVSLFWYQQALGQGPEFLTYFQNEAQLDKSGLPSDRFFAERPEGSVSTLKIQRTQQEDSAVYLCASSLGLAKETQYFGPGTRLLVL.

This sequence joins TRBV27 and TRBJ2-3, with 13 positions matching TRBD2. The trim removed 6 bases at V and 11 bases at J, leaving 8 bases unmatched. In germline, CDR1 is MNHEY, CDR2 SMNVEV (reference sequence). The CDR3 extends over 14 amino acids. CDR3: CASSIWTSGRVQYF. The CDR3 coding sequence is TGTGCCAGCAGCATATGGACTAGCGGGAGAGTGCAGTATTTT.

In DNA, the CDR3 is TGCGCCAGCAGCCGGACTAGCGGGACAGATACGCAGTATTTT. Its translation is CASSRTSGTDTQYF. The V gene is TRBV4-1, the J gene TRBJ2-3, with TRBD2 matching over 11 bases. V trimming: 4 bases; J trimming: 3 bases; junction bases outside the gene matches: 0. The germline V gene has CDR1 MGHRA and CDR2 YSYEKL. The CDR3 spans 14 residues.

CDR3 in amino acids: CASSPLRSSGANVLTF. Written as DNA, the CDR3 is TGTGCCAGCAGCCCATTAAGGAGCTCTGGGGCCAACGTCCTGACTTTC. The V and J genes are TRBV28 and TRBJ2-6; D call uncertain. This CDR3 has 16 amino acids. Germline-derived CDR1 and CDR2 are MDHEN and SYDVKM. V was trimmed by 6 bases and J by 0 bases, leaving 12 bases between them. The full variable domain, in which reference TRBV28 and TRBJ2-6 provide the parts outside the CDR3, is DVKVTQSSRYLVKRTGEKVFLECVQDMDHENMFWYRQDPGLGLRLIYFSYDVKMKEKGDIPEGYSVSREKKERFSLILESASTNQTSMYLCASSPLRSSGANVLTFGAGSRLTVL.

The genes are TRBV2 and TRBJ2-2, with TRBD2 matching 16 bases. This CDR3 spans 17 amino acids. Losses at the gene ends were 6 bases for V and 5 bases for J; bases not matched to a gene: 6. CDR1 SNHLY and CDR2 FYNNEI come from the germline V gene. CDR3 sequence (DNA): TGTGCCAGCAGAAAGGGACTAGCGGGAGGGGAAACCGGGGAGCTGTTTTTT. Translated, it gives CASRKGLAGGETGELFF.

The chain has TRBV18 and TRBJ2-2; D might be TRBD1 (5 bases). CDR1 and CDR2 from the germline V gene are KGHSH and LQKENI. The CDR3 runs 14 residues. V was trimmed by 6 bases and J by 1 base, leaving 9 bases between them. CDR3 sequence: CASSQQVNTGELFF. For the CDR3, the DNA is TGTGCCAGCTCCCAACAGGTGAACACCGGGGAGCTGTTTTTT.

The gene calls are TRBV7-9 and TRBJ1-1; TRBD1 might be the D (5 bases). CDR3 length: 14 amino acids. Germline V gene sequence: CDR1 SEHNR, CDR2 FQNEAQ (reference sequence). The germline V and J ends were trimmed by 5 bases and 0 bases, with 10 bases remaining between them. The CDR3 bases are TGTGCCAGCAGCATCGACAGACTGAACACTGAAGCTTTCTTT. This gives the protein CASSIDRLNTEAFF.

The chain recombines TRBV28 with TRBJ2-7; 9 positions agree with TRBD1. The length of the CDR3 is 15 residues. Trimming took 5 bases from V and 6 from J; bases not matched to a gene: 11. Looked up from germline, CDR1 is MDHEN and CDR2 is SYDVKM. CDR3 in DNA: TGTGCCAGCAGTACCCCGGGACAGGGCCCTATCGAGCAGTACTTC. Its protein product is CASSTPGQGPIEQYF.

The chain employs TRBV28 and TRBJ1-5, with D perhaps matching TRBD1 (6 bases). V gave up 7 bases and J gave up 3 bases, with 19 bases separating them. The germline gives CDR1 MDHEN, CDR2 SYDVKM. CDR3 length: 16 amino acids. CDR3: CASKQTGRGNNQPQHF. For the CDR3, the DNA is TGTGCCAGCAAACAGACAGGCAGGGGAAACAATCAGCCCCAGCATTTT.

The J gene is TRBJ2-1, the V gene TRBV5-8; the D is unclear. Germline V lookup: CDR1 SGHTS, CDR2 YDEGEE. The V end lost 0 bases, the J end lost 3 bases, and 13 bases lay between the germline ends. The CDR3 consists of 16 residues. CDR3 nucleotide sequence: TGTGCCAGCAGCTTGGTGTGGGCTACCGGCTACAATGAGCAGTTCTTC. This translates into CASSLVWATGYNEQFF.

The chain combines TRBV7-9 with TRBJ1-1; D ambiguous. This CDR3 comprises 13 residues. The V end lost 0 bases, the J end lost 8 bases, and 10 bases lay between the germline ends. Germline V gene data show CDR1 as SEHNR and CDR2 as FQNEAQ (reference sequence). CDR3 sequence (DNA): TGTGCCAGCAGCTTAGCCCAGAAGTTCGAAGCTTTCTTT. Amino acids: CASSLAQKFEAFF.

J is TRBJ2-3 and V is TRBV29-1; perhaps TRBD1 as D (6 bases). The CDR3 totals 15 residues. Trimming shortened V by 0 bases and J by 3 bases, and 13 bases separated the two germline ends. The V gene's germline CDR1 is SQVTM and CDR2 ANQGSEA. The CDR3: CSVEETGALTDTQYF. CDR3 nucleotide sequence: TGCAGCGTTGAAGAGACAGGAGCGTTGACAGATACGCAGTATTTT.

V is TRBV10-3 and J is TRBJ2-2; D is unclear. Trimming removed 3 bases at V and 4 bases at J, with 9 bases between. Germline CDR1 and CDR2: ENHRY and SYGVKD. The CDR3 is 14 amino acids. Here the CDR3 DNA reads TGTGCCATCAGTGAACCAGGCGCCACCGGGGAGCTGTTTTTT. Its protein is CAISEPGATGELFF.

This clone was recorded once. V usage is TRBV7-2 and J usage is TRBJ1-5, with D perhaps matching TRBD1 (5 bases). Germline loops: CDR1 SGHTA, CDR2 FQGNSA. CDR3 length equals 17 residues. Trimming removed 5 bases at V and 1 base at J, with 18 bases between. The DNA for the CDR3 is TGTGCCAGCAGCACCCATTCCGGGGGTATAAGCAATCAGCCCCAGCATTTT. It is translated as CASSTHSGGISNQPQHF.

This chain joins TRBV10-1 and TRBJ2-6; no firm D call. From germline, CDR1 is WNHNN and CDR2 SYGVQD (reference sequence). The CDR3 sequence is 14 residues long. The V gene lost 3 bases and the J gene lost 0 bases, with 3 bases spanning the gap. The CDR3 sequence: CASSDRSGANVLTF. As DNA, the CDR3 is TGCGCCAGCAGTGATCGCTCTGGGGCCAACGTCCTGACTTTC.

The chain joins TRBV5-4 to TRBJ2-1; 13 nucleotides agree with TRBD2. Trimming took 10 bases from V and 6 from J; bases not matched to a gene: 13. Germline assignment: CDR1 SGHNT and CDR2 YYREEE (reference sequence). The length of the CDR3 is 16 residues. The CDR3 sequence: CAAGKAGTSGINEQFF. In DNA form, the CDR3 reads TGTGCCGCGGGGAAGGCCGGGACTAGCGGGATCAATGAGCAGTTCTTC.

V usage is TRBV18 and J usage is TRBJ2-3; D possibly corresponds to TRBD2 (5 bases). V was pared by 3 bases and J by 1 base, with 11 bases between. Germline V CDR1 and CDR2: KGHSH, LQKENI. The CDR3 is 15 amino acids. The CDR3 DNA follows: TGTGCCAGCTCACCGTTCGGGATGCGCACAGATACGCAGTATTTT. This sequence encodes CASSPFGMRTDTQYF.

This chain links TRBV6-1 with TRBJ2-1; tentatively, D is TRBD1 (5 bases). CDR1 and CDR2 (germline): MNHNS, SASEGT. Deletions cut 6 bases from V and 2 bases from J, with 14 bases between. This CDR3 has 15 amino acids. Here the CDR3 reads CASRIGAGAYNEQFF. In DNA, the CDR3 is TGTGCCAGCAGAATAGGGGCAGGTGCCTACAATGAGCAGTTCTTC.

The V and J genes are TRBV9 and TRBJ2-5; TRBD2 agrees at 11 bases. Germline V gene data show CDR1 as SGDLS and CDR2 as YYNGEE. This CDR3 has 16 residues. The trim removed 0 bases at V and 2 bases at J, leaving 3 bases unmatched. CDR3 DNA sequence: TGTGCCAGCAGCGTAGGGGTAGCGGGGGGGCAAGAGACCCAGTACTTC. This translates into CASSVGVAGGQETQYF.

V usage is TRBV28 and J usage is TRBJ1-1, with no clear D. Deletions cut 3 bases from V and 0 bases from J, with 5 bases between. The length of the CDR3 is 13 residues. The germline V gene has CDR1 MDHEN and CDR2 SYDVKM. The CDR3 here is CASSLGLNTEAFF. As DNA, the CDR3 is TGTGCCAGCAGTTTGGGCTTGAACACTGAAGCTTTCTTT.

Only one count was recorded for this clone. This chain connects TRBV7-9 to TRBJ1-5; possible D gene TRBD1, 6 bases. The CDR3 loop spans 15 amino acids. Germline CDR1 and CDR2: SEHNR and FQNEAQ (reference sequence). The V end was cut by 5 bases, the J end by 0 bases, with 11 bases between. The CDR3 here is CASSPGTHSNQPQHF. CDR3 bases: TGTGCCAGCAGCCCCGGGACACATAGCAATCAGCCCCAGCATTTT.

V usage is TRBV11-2 and J usage is TRBJ2-3, with 11 bases fitting TRBD2. Germline V gene lookup returns CDR1 SGHAT and CDR2 FQNNGV. CDR3 length equals 15 residues. Unmatched junction bases numbered 6, after V lost 5 bases and J lost 5 bases. The CDR3 protein is CASSVLAGERDTQYF. The DNA of the CDR3 is TGTGCCAGCAGCGTACTAGCGGGAGAAAGAGATACGCAGTATTTT.

The J gene is TRBJ2-7, the V gene TRBV7-2; 9 bases fit TRBD2. CDR1 SGHTA and CDR2 FQGNSA come from the germline V gene. The CDR3 runs 15 residues. V was pared by 1 base and J by 7 bases, with 8 bases of the junction left unmatched. CDR3 residues: CASSLVIAGVREQYF. Written as DNA, the CDR3 is TGTGCCAGCAGCTTAGTGATAGCGGGAGTGAGAGAGCAGTACTTC.

This chain links TRBV5-4 with TRBJ2-5; the match to TRBD2 covers 11 bases. Germline CDR1 SGHNT, CDR2 YYREEE (reference sequence). This CDR3 spans 14 amino acids. V shed 4 bases and J 4 bases; nucleotides not matched to a gene: 3. CDR3 amino acids: CASSPGLAVETQYF. Written as DNA, the CDR3 is TGTGCCAGCAGCCCGGGACTAGCGGTAGAGACCCAGTACTTC.